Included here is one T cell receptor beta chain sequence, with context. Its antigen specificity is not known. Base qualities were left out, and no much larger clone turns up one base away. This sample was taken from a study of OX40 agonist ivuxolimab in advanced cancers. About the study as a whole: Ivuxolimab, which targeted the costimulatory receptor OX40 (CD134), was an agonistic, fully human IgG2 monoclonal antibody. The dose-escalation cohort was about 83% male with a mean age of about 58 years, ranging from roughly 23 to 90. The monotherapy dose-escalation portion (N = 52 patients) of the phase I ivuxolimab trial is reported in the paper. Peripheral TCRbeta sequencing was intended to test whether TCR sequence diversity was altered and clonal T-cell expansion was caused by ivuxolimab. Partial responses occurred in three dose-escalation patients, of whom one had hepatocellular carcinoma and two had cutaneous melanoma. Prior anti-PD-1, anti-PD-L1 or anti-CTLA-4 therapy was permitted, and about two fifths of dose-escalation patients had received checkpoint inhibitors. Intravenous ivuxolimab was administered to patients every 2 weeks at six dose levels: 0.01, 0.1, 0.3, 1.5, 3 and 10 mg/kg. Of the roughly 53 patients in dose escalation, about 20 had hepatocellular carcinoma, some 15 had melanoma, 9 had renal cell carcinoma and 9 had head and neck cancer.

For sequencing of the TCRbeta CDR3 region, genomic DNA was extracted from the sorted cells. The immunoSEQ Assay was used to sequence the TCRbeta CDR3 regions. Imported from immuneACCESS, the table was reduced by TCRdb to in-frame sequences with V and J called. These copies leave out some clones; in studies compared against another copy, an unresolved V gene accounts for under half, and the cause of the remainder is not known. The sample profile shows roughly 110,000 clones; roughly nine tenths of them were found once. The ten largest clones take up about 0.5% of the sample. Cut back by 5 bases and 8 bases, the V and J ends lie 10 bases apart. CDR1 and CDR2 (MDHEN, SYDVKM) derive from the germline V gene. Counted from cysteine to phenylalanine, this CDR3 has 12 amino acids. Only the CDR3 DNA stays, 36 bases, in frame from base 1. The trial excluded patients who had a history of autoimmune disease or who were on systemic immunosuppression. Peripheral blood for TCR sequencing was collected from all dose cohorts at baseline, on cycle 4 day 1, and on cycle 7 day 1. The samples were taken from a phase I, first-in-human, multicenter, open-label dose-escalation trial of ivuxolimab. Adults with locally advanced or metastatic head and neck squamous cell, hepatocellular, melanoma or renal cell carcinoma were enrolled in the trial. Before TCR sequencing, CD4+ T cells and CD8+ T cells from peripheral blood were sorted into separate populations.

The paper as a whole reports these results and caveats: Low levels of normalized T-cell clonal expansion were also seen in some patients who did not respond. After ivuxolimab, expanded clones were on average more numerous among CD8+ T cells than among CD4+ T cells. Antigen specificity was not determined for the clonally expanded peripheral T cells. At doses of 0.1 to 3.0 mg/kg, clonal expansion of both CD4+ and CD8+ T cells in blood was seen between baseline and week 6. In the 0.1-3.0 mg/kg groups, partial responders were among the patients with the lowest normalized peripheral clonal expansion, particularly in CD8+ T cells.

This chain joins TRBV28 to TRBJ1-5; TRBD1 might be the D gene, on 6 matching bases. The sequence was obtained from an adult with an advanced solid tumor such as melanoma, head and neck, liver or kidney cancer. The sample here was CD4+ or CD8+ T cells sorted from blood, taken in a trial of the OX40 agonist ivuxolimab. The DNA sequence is TGTGCCAGCAGTCCCAGGGGAAAGCCCCAGCATTTT. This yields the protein CASSPRGKPQHF.